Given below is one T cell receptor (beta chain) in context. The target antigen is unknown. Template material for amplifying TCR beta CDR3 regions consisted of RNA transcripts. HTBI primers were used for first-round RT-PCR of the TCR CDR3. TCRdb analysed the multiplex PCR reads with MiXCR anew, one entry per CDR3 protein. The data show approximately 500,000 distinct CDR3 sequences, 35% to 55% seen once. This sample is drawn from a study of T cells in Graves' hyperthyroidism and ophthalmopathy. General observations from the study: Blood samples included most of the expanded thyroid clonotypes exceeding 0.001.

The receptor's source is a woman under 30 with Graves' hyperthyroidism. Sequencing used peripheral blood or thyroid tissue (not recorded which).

CDR3 protein: CASSPMGGEAYNEQFF. CDR3 DNA sequence: TGTGCCAGTAGTCCCATGGGAGGGGAGGCTTACAATGAGCAGTTCTTC. The chain employs TRBV19 and TRBJ2-1; 7 positions match TRBD2. Losses at the gene ends were 5 bases for V and 4 bases for J; bases not matched to a gene: 11. The CDR3 spans 16 residues. Germline CDR1 reads LNHDA; CDR2 reads SQIVND (reference sequence).